This T cell receptor (beta chain) was observed in a study of T cell responses to AZD1222 COVID-19 vaccine (dated by TCRdb to about 2021). With regard to the full study: TCR sequencing covered about 230 trial participants: approximately 200 given two doses of AZD1222 and around 26 given two doses of MenACWY control vaccine. Trial participants were enrolled by age into subgroups of 18-55, 56-69 and 70-plus years, and roughly 150, 30 and 60 TCR-sequenced participants, respectively, were included in these subgroups.

In light of the paper, this sample's time point label describes: baseline before first vaccination. Read against the paper, the sample's treatment or condition label means: meningococcal conjugate vaccine given as trial control. The vaccinee samples were drawn from two UK trials, COV001 and COV002, one of which was a single-blind randomized controlled phase 2/3 trial testing AZD1222 (ChAdOx1 nCoV-19) in healthy adults. For TCRbeta chain sequencing, PBMC samples from trial participants were taken at day 0 and at day 28 after the second dose. A remark on this clone: No cognate antigen has been identified for it. No base quality values were provided; no much bigger clone lies one nucleotide off.

The CDR3 regions of human TCRbeta chains were analyzed by immunosequencing. Regarding the original processing steps: Repertoire TCRs were checked for matches against a reference library of SARS-CoV-2-specific TCRs that had been generated using the MIRA antigen-specificity platform. Breadth was defined as the fraction of unique TCRs that were SARS-CoV-2-associated. Depth was defined as the fraction of total T cells that were SARS-CoV-2-associated. Using the MIRA data, each spike-specific TCR was mapped to the spike region that the TCR reacts to and placed in a CD4 or CD8 class. Log10-transformed breadth and depth values were compared by one-way ANOVA with Sidak's multiple comparisons tests. TCRdb took over this immuneACCESS table, retaining in-frame rearrangements with V and J assigned. Such tables are incomplete; in checked studies, under half of the missing clones stem from an unresolved V gene, and the remainder is unexplained. The V and J calls and clone size were taken over from that table, and D and trimming were inferred from the DNA. This sample holds approximately 140,000 clones; approximately 85% were observed only once. The ten largest clonotypes hold roughly 4.3% of the sample.

Results the study describes overall, beyond this receptor: Because no samples from the day 14 peak response were available, repertoires could be characterized only after the peak T cell response. In the small 56-69-year group, the increase in depth fell short of significance, most likely because of low power. Vaccine-associated CD4 TCRs spanned the whole spike protein, with dominant responses in regions 160-218 and 743-854. After two AZD1222 doses, both the breadth and the depth of spike-specific TCRs were significantly higher than at day 0 and than in MenACWY recipients. Conclusions about previously exposed vaccinees were limited because only six AZD1222 recipients were SARS-CoV-2 seropositive at baseline. Epitopes outside the regions mutated in the B.1.351 and B.1.1.7 variants were reportedly recognized by nearly half of the unique spike-specific TCRs. Most participants were white British and females outnumbered males, and the authors suggested that clonal diversity may have been underestimated.

The sample was peripheral blood, taken on day 0 of MenACWY control vaccination. The receptor was isolated from an adult in good health.

The sequenced DNA: TGTGCCAGCAGTCTTGGGGATGGGGCAGGCTATAATTCACCCCTCCACTTT. Its product reads: CASSLGDGAGYNSPLHF. The chain was built from TRBV28 and TRBJ1-6; matching of 5 bases hints at TRBD1 as the D gene. Trimming at the junction amounts to 5 bases on V and 3 bases on J, and the germline ends lie 17 bases apart. The CDR1 and CDR2 encoded by the germline V gene are MDHEN and SYDVKM. The CDR3 runs 17 residues from the cysteine to the phenylalanine. Only CDR3 DNA is held: 51 bases, read in frame from base 1.